This T cell receptor (beta chain) was sequenced for a study of blood T cell repertoires in COVID-19. Which cohort a participant joined came from the clinical history participants gave. Repertoires were generated with immunoSEQ multiplex PCR, while TCRdb's copy carries only in-frame clones and drops some. The top ten clones hold 2.5% to 3.5% of a sample with a few hundred thousand clones, over 85% of them seen once. Trimming pared 3 bases from V and 5 bases from J, leaving 19 bases between. Germline V gives CDR1 MGHRA, CDR2 YSYEKL. This CDR3 is built from 16 residues. Material for sequencing was PBMCs or T cells enriched from blood (not recorded which). The V and J genes are TRBV4-1 and TRBJ2-5; D is perhaps TRBD1 (6 bases). This receptor was obtained from a woman in her forties or fifties who had been exposed to COVID-19. The CDR3 sequence: CASSHPLEGGRETQYF. CDR3 coding DNA: TGCGCCAGCAGCCACCCCCTTGAAGGGGGACGGGAGACCCAGTACTTC.